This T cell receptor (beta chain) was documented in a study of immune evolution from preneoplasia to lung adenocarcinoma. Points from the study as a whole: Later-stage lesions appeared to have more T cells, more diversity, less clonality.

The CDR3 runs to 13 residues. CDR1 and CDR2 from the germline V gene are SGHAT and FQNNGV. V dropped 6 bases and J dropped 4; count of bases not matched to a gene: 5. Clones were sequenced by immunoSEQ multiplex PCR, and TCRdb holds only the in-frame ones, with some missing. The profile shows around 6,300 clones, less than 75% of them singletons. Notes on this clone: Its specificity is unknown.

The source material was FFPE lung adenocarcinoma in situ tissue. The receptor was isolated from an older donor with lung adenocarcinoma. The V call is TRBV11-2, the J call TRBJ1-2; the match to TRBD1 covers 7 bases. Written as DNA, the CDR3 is TGTGCCAGCAGTCCGGGACAGATCTATGGCTACACCTTC. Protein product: CASSPGQIYGYTF.